This T cell receptor (beta chain) is drawn from a study of blood T cell repertoires in COVID-19. Study context: The samples span acute and convalescent COVID-19 from the United States, Italy and Spain. The cDNA or gDNA used as material had been derived from T cells, B-cell-depleted T cells, or PBMCs.

In the source study's methods: Estimation of nucleated cell counts relied on the amplification of reference gene primers. Repertoires were generated with immunoSEQ multiplex PCR, while TCRdb's copy carries only in-frame clones and drops some. That table supplies the V and J calls and clone size; D and trimming were determined from the DNA. The sample consists of 170,000 or so clones, around 82% of them appearing once. Sequenced input: peripheral blood. The sequence was collected from a man aged 18 to 29 with active or convalescent COVID-19.

The CDR3 DNA sequence: TGTGCCAGCAGTAAATCAGGGGGTCAGCCCCAGCATTTT. Protein product: CASSKSGGQPQHF. The V gene is TRBV6-5, the J gene TRBJ1-5, with 7 bases aligning to TRBD1. CDR1 and CDR2 (germline): MNHEY, SVGAGI. J gave up 6 bases and V 5 bases, and 4 bases lay outside the gene matches. This CDR3 spans 13 amino acids.